This section outlines one T cell receptor (beta chain) sequence together with its context. The antigen this receptor binds is unknown. Per-base quality was not reported, and no clone a single base away is much larger than it. These data originate in a study of T cell responses to AZD1222 COVID-19 vaccine (dated by TCRdb to about 2021). Turning to the overall study: TCR sequencing was performed for 230 to 250 trial participants, of whom 200 to 210 were given two doses of AZD1222 and around 25 were given two doses of MenACWY control vaccine. Enrollment into the trials was organized by age into subgroups of 18-55, 56-69 and 70-plus years, and those subgroups contained 148, 28 and 57 TCR-sequenced participants, respectively. Overall study results and their limits: Reportedly, close to half of the unique spike-specific TCRs recognized epitopes lying outside the regions that are mutated in the B.1.351 and B.1.1.7 variants. The 56-69-year group was small, and its depth increase did not reach significance, likely because of low power. Participants were mostly white British and included more females than males, and it was suggested by the authors that clonal diversity may have been underestimated. The vaccine-associated CD4 TCRs covered the entire spike protein, and the dominant responses fell in regions 160-218 and 743-854. Because no day 14 peak-response samples were available, the repertoires could be characterized only after the peak T cell response. Conclusions about previously exposed vaccinees were limited because only six AZD1222 recipients were SARS-CoV-2 seropositive at baseline. After two AZD1222 doses, spike-specific TCR breadth and depth were significantly higher than at day 0 and than in MenACWY recipients.

The CDR3 regions of human TCRbeta chains were analyzed by immunosequencing. In the paper's pipeline: Repertoire TCRs were matched against a reference library of SARS-CoV-2-specific TCRs generated with the MIRA antigen-specificity platform. Breadth was defined as the fraction of unique TCRs that were SARS-CoV-2-associated. Depth was defined as the fraction of total T cells that were SARS-CoV-2-associated. Using the MIRA data, every spike-specific TCR was mapped to the spike region that the TCR reacted to and assigned to either a CD4 or a CD8 class. Log10-transformed breadth and depth values were compared by one-way ANOVA with Sidak's multiple comparisons tests. The clones in this table, taken by TCRdb from immuneACCESS, are in-frame only. Not every clone is retained; where verified, under half of the shortfall comes from an unresolved V gene, and the cause of the rest is unknown. V and J calls and clone size come straight from that table; D and trimming were deduced from the DNA. This sample is represented by roughly 180,000 clones; approximately 93% of them were singletons. In total, the top ten clones hold around 3% of the sample.

The sample's time point label, in plain terms: about 28 days (+/-7) after the second vaccine dose. AZD1222 recipients given second doses at about 4 weeks or at about 12 weeks were pooled, since spike-specific TCR depth and breadth were not found to differ between the two schedules. The vaccinee samples were drawn from two UK trials, COV001 and COV002, one of which was a single-blind randomized controlled phase 2/3 trial testing AZD1222 (ChAdOx1 nCoV-19) in healthy adults. For TCRbeta chain sequencing, PBMC samples from trial participants were taken at day 0 and at day 28 after the second dose. Compared with germline, V lacks 4 bases and J lacks 2 bases; bases without a gene match: 5. The germline V gene encodes CDR1 SGHRS and CDR2 YFSETQ. The CDR3 runs 14 residues from the cysteine to the phenylalanine. CDR3 DNA only is kept here, 42 bases in frame from base 1.

The chain was built from TRBV5-1 and TRBJ2-5, with 7 bases in between that match TRBD2. The source material was peripheral blood, sampled 28 days after the second AZD1222 dose. The TCR was taken from an adult who received the AZD1222 COVID-19 vaccine. The CDR3 here reads CASSAGLLQETQYF. The bases are TGCGCCAGCAGCGCGGGACTACTACAAGAGACCCAGTACTTC.